This T cell receptor (beta chain) is from a study of blood T cell repertoires in COVID-19. Across the whole study: Donors in the United States, Italy and Spain gave samples during acute or convalescent COVID-19. Sources were T cells, B-cell-depleted T cells, or PBMCs; the material itself was cDNA or gDNA.

Original data processing: Reference gene primer amplification in the assay estimated nucleated cell counts. Assay used: immunoSEQ multiplex PCR; TCRdb lists only in-frame clones, some missing. V and J calls and clone size follow that table, whereas D and trimming were derived from the DNA. The sample lists roughly 160,000 clones; roughly 80% were seen once. Germline values: CDR1 LGHNT, CDR2 FRNRAP. J gave up 8 bases and V 6 bases, and 7 bases lay outside the gene matches. CDR3 length: 16 amino acids. The rearrangement uses TRBV12-5 and TRBJ2-1; 16 bases are a match to TRBD2. This sequence was found in a woman between 40 and 50 years old with acute COVID-19. Sequences were obtained from PBMCs or T cells enriched from blood (not recorded which). The chain's CDR3 is CASGSGTSGRADEQFF. The CDR3 DNA reads TGTGCTAGTGGCTCCGGGACTAGCGGGAGGGCGGATGAGCAGTTCTTC. The full variable domain, completed using reference TRBV12-5 and TRBJ2-1, is DARVTQTPRHKVTEMGQEVTMRCQPILGHNTVFWYRQTMMQGLELLAYFRNRAPLDDSGMPKDRFSAEMPDATLATLKIQPSEPRDSAVYFCASGSGTSGRADEQFFGPGTRLTVL.